This T cell receptor (beta chain) was sequenced in a study of T cell responses to AZD1222 COVID-19 vaccine. Findings of the study overall: Spike-wide coverage was observed for vaccine-associated CD4 TCRs, with dominant responses at 160-218 and 743-854. Nearly half of spike-specific TCRs reportedly target variant regions that are unmutated in the B.1.351 and B.1.1.7 variants. No day 14 peak samples; only post-peak repertoires were characterized. The donors showed a predominance of white British ancestry and of females, with possible underestimation of clonal diversity.

Assay: immunoSEQ multiplex PCR; the TCRdb copy retains only in-frame clones and omits some. The table includes about 150,000 clones, about nine tenths detected once. Comment on this clone: What it binds is unknown.

This sequence originates from an adult in good health. The sample was peripheral blood, taken on day 0 of AZD1222 vaccination.

The CDR3 loop is CASSQQGNGQPQHF. The CDR3 DNA follows: TGCGCCAGCAGCCAACAGGGAAACGGGCAGCCCCAGCATTTT. This chain joins TRBV4-1 and TRBJ1-5, with D perhaps matching TRBD1 (5 bases). The germline gives CDR1 MGHRA, CDR2 YSYEKL. The V end lost 2 bases, the J end lost 7 bases, and 12 bases lay between the germline ends. The CDR3 loop spans 14 amino acids.